The rows below give T cell receptor beta chains drawn from one sample of a study of T cell repertoires in ileal Crohn's disease. TCRdb's table, derived via immunoSEQ multiplex PCR, lists solely in-frame clones and lacks some. The top ten hold around 17% of the sample, which has roughly 29,000 clones, just under 80% seen once. The sequenced sample was ileal tissue. The receptor source for this set is an adult with Crohn's disease. The conserved cysteine and the conserved F or W are not part of the CDR3 here.

>TRBJ2-1|TRBV5-4
ASSGGNSYNEQF
>TRBJ2-2|TRBV5-1
ASSFGQGTTGELF
>TRBJ1-5|TRBV6-6
ASRAIQGEQPQH
>TRBJ1-4|TRBV9
ASSVGAGAEKLF
>TRBJ2-7|TRBV18
ASSRGQGLYEQY
>TRBJ2-2|TRBV7-7
ASSLGPRGRYTGELF
>TRBJ2-3|TRBV5-1
ASRLSGIQIDTQY
>TRBJ1-2|TRBV18
ASSLGTGDNYGYT
>TRBJ1-2|TRBV4-1
ASSQDPDNGCT
>TRBJ1-5|TRBV2
ASQVEPSRGQPQH
>TRBJ2-2|TRBV9
ASSPRGGENTGELF
>TRBJ1-1|TRBV5-1
ASSLAGNTEAF
>TRBJ1-1|TRBV11-2
ASSPRTGENTEAF
>TRBJ1-4|TRBV6-1
ASSSTGGPGEKLF
>TRBJ2-6|TRBV30
ACYRGVENVLT
>TRBJ2-3|TRBV5-1
ASSEGTVGNTQY
>.|TRBV25-1
ASSGRDSYEQY
>TRBJ2-7|TRBV7-2
ASSLNRGYEQY
>TRBJ1-5|TRBV27
ASSRNRVDGNQPQH
>TRBJ2-6|TRBV7-9
GSSGANVLT
>TRBJ2-1|TRBV4-2
ASSQATGGPYNEQF
>TRBJ2-3|TRBV6-4
ASSDQLAGTDTQY
>TRBJ2-2|TRBV10-1
ASRSPTSGRVTGELF
>TRBJ2-3|TRBV4-1
ASSPPPGLAGVSTDTQY
>.|TRBV11-2
ASSSQVSGDEQY
>TRBJ2-7|TRBV5-4
ASSLGGTGSLEQY
>TRBJ2-5|TRBV7-2
ASSSFGRGRQETQY
>TRBJ2-1|TRBV5-5
ASSAALLSYNEQF
>TRBJ2-7|TRBV4-1
ASSQEPAGLYEQY
>TRBJ1-1|TRBV5-1
ASSLQGMNTEAF
>TRBJ2-3|TRBV5-1
ASRLAGDTDTQY
>TRBJ2-3|TRBV9
ASSAGLATGTDTQY
>TRBJ2-2|TRBV10-3
AISPGGGQYTGELF
>TRBJ1-4|TRBV27
ASSPQGAGHEKLF
>TRBJ2-2|TRBV7-6
ASSEYSGELF
>TRBJ2-5|TRBV10-3
AISVGEETQY